Shown below are 3 T cell receptor beta chains from a single sample sequenced in a study of T cells in Graves' hyperthyroidism and ophthalmopathy. TCR beta CDR3 sequences were amplified from RNA transcripts. The study used the HTBI primer set for a first-round RT-PCR of the TCR CDR3. TCRdb itself ran the multiplex PCR reads through MiXCR, one entry per CDR3 protein. The repertoire holds around 600,000 distinct CDR3 sequences, with about 45% as singletons. The sample consisted of peripheral blood or thyroid tissue (not recorded which). These receptors were collected from an adult man with Graves' disease, either hyperthyroidism or ophthalmopathy (not recorded which).

The rearrangement links TRBV24-1 to TRBJ1-5; TRBD1 might be the D (6 bases). V was pared by 6 bases and J by 7 bases, with 15 bases between. This CDR3 has 14 residues. Per the germline V gene, CDR1 is KGHDR and CDR2 is SFDVKD. CDR3 coding DNA: TGTGCCACCAGTTTCGGCAGGGGCGGACAGCCCCAGCATTTT. This codes for CATSFGRGGQPQHF.

This clonotype came up many times. This sequence joins TRBV12-3 or TRBV12-4 and TRBJ1-5; D unresolved. The CDR3 sequence is 14 residues long. V lost 4 bases and J 1 base, leaving 8 bases between the germline ends. DNA of the CDR3: TGTGCCAGCAGTTCAAAGACGAGCAATCAGCCCCAGCATTTT. Translated: CASSSKTSNQPQHF.

V and J are TRBV12-3 or TRBV12-4 and TRBJ2-5; D may be TRBD2 (7 bases). Trimming removed 6 bases at V and 5 bases at J, with 22 bases between. CDR3 length: 16 residues. CDR3 nucleotide sequence: TGTGCCAGCAGAGTTGGGGGCGGGGGCCTTCGGGAGACCCAGTACTTC. Residues: CASRVGGGGLRETQYF.